A single sample gave rise to the 23 T cell receptor beta chains below, sequenced in a study of lymphopenia after photon versus proton radiotherapy. Produced via immunoSEQ multiplex PCR; TCRdb's table is partial and in-frame only. The table shows about 29,000 clones, with approximately 90% occurring only once. The specimen was peripheral blood, collected from a patient treated with proton-based radiotherapy. The receptors were gathered from a woman aged 55-70 years with cholangiocarcinoma. Some clones in this sample may be carry-over from other donors' samples.

The CDR3 region is CASSLLDEQFF. The CDR3 DNA reads TGTGCCAGCAGCTTACTAGATGAGCAGTTCTTC. This chain uses TRBV6-6 with TRBJ2-1; possible D gene TRBD2, 5 bases. V lost 6 bases and J lost 8, with 8 bases in between. Per the germline V gene, CDR1 is MNHNY and CDR2 is SVGAGI (reference sequence). This CDR3 region has 11 residues.

CDR3 region: CASSQGDIAKNIQYF. The CDR3 DNA sequence: TGCGCCAGCAGCCAAGGGGATATAGCCAAAAACATTCAGTACTTC. The chain combines TRBV4-1 with TRBJ2-4, with D hard to call. Trimming shortened V by 1 base and J by 0 bases, and 7 bases separated the two germline ends. The CDR3 consists of 15 residues. Germline V CDR1 and CDR2: MGHRA, YSYEKL.

This chain links TRBV28 with TRBJ2-3; 11 nucleotides line up with TRBD2. Germline V CDR1 and CDR2: MDHEN, SYDVKM. The CDR3 runs to 16 residues. The junction had 4 bases not matched to a gene; V was cut back by 4 bases and J by 1 base. The CDR3 protein is CASSSSSGGGTDTQYF. CDR3 DNA sequence: TGTGCCAGCAGTTCTAGTAGCGGGGGGGGCACAGATACGCAGTATTTT.

This clone has ten or more counts. The chain carries TRBV27 and TRBJ1-6; TRBD1 matches at 8 bases. The CDR3 totals 12 residues. Losses at the gene ends were 5 bases for V and 16 bases for J; bases not matched to a gene: 7. Germline-derived CDR1 and CDR2 are MNHEY and SMNVEV (reference sequence). CDR3 in DNA: TGTGCCAGCAGTCCCACAGGGGGTGGGCTCCACTTT. Translating it yields CASSPTGGGLHF.

The chain couples TRBV5-4 to TRBJ1-4; D is ambiguous. The germline CDR1 and CDR2 sequences are SGHNT and YYREEE (reference sequence). The CDR3 totals 14 residues. V gave up 5 bases and J gave up 5 bases, with 13 bases separating them. CDR3 in DNA: TGTGCCAGCAGTCGAGGGTATACCAATGAAAAACTGTTTTTT. Translating it yields CASSRGYTNEKLFF.

This clone is large (0.1 to 1%) by share. The rearrangement links TRBV16 to TRBJ2-3; TRBD2 matches at 10 bases. The CDR3 extends over 15 amino acids. Trimming took 3 bases from V and 4 from J; bases not matched to a gene: 4. CDR1 is KGHSY, CDR2 FQNENV, per germline. DNA of the CDR3: TGTGCCAGCAGCCACCCTAGCGGGAGACCAGATACGCAGTATTTT. Translating gives CASSHPSGRPDTQYF.

The gene calls are TRBV6-1 and TRBJ2-5; weak D call: TRBD1 (6 bases). The CDR3 is made up of 15 amino acids. Germline V lookup: CDR1 MNHNS, CDR2 SASEGT. Trimming shortened V by 4 bases and J by 4 bases, and 16 bases separated the two germline ends. DNA for the CDR3: TGTGCCAGCAGTGGGGCGCAGGGGTTAGGAGAGACCCAGTACTTC. The encoded protein is CASSGAQGLGETQYF.

This clone occurred once. At one end, the junction sequence differs from germline, possibly due to a read error. The gene calls are TRBV11-2 and TRBJ2-5, with D perhaps matching TRBD2 (5 bases). The CDR3 length is 13 residues. The germline gives CDR1 SGHAT, CDR2 FQNNGV. Here the CDR3 reads CASRSGGQETQYF. The DNA for the CDR3 is TGCGCCAGCAGGTCGGGCGGGCAAGAGACCCAGTACTTC. The full variable domain, its missing parts supplied by reference TRBV11-2 and TRBJ2-5, is EAGVAQSPRYKIIEKRQSVAFWCNPISGHATLYWYQQILGQGPKLLIQFQNNGVVDDSQLPKDRFSAERLKGVDSTLKIQPAKLEDSAVYLCASRSGGQETQYFGPGTRLLVL.

This CDR3 is CASSRDSEKLFF. CDR3 DNA sequence: TGCGCCAGCAGCCGAGACAGTGAAAAACTGTTTTTT. This rearrangement joins TRBV5-1 to TRBJ1-4, with D maybe TRBD1 (5 bases). The CDR3 extends over 12 amino acids. The germline V gene encodes CDR1 SGHRS and CDR2 YFSETQ. The V end lost 4 bases, the J end lost 7 bases, and 8 bases lay between the germline ends.

The CDR3 loop is CASSRDGKNQPQHF. CDR3 bases: TGCGCCAGCAGCCGGGACGGTAAAAATCAGCCCCAGCATTTT. The chain carries TRBV5-1 and TRBJ1-5, with a weak D call TRBD1 (5 bases). The CDR3 length is 14 residues. The V gene lost 4 bases and the J gene lost 4 bases, with 12 bases spanning the gap. Germline V gives CDR1 SGHRS, CDR2 YFSETQ.

The chain combines TRBV19 with TRBJ2-7, with 7 bases fitting TRBD1. V gave up 4 bases and J gave up 7 bases; unmatched junction bases: 7. The CDR3 is 13 amino acids. The germline V gene encodes CDR1 LNHDA and CDR2 SQIVND (reference sequence). CDR3 residues: CASSTTGPGEQYF. In DNA, the CDR3 is TGTGCCAGTAGTACGACAGGGCCTGGGGAGCAGTACTTC.

V gene TRBV18 combines with J gene TRBJ1-1; D gene uncertain. Germline assignment: CDR1 KGHSH and CDR2 LQKENI. Trimming stripped 6 bases from V and 3 bases from J, with 14 bases between. CDR3 length: 14 amino acids. CDR3 sequence reads: CASSSRWGDTEAFF. CDR3 DNA sequence: TGTGCCAGCTCGTCCCGCTGGGGTGACACTGAAGCTTTCTTT.

The chain employs TRBV9 and TRBJ2-7; the match to TRBD2 covers 7 bases. CDR1 and CDR2 (germline): SGDLS, YYNGEE. The trim removed 5 bases at V and 6 bases at J, leaving 2 bases unmatched. The CDR3 extends over 11 amino acids. CDR3 residues: CASSGRAEQYF. The CDR3 DNA follows: TGTGCCAGCAGTGGGAGGGCCGAGCAGTACTTC.

The genes are TRBV15 and TRBJ2-6, with D uncertain. The CDR3 runs 15 residues. V lost 6 bases to trimming and J lost 1 base, with 10 bases between them. Germline V CDR1 and CDR2: LNHNV, YYDKDF (reference sequence). The CDR3 sequence: CATSDIGSGANVLTF. CDR3 nucleotide sequence: TGTGCCACCAGTGATATAGGTTCTGGGGCCAACGTCCTGACTTTC.

This clone was picked up one time. The chain couples TRBV4-2 to TRBJ2-1; possibly TRBD2 for D (5 bases). Germline V gene lookup returns CDR1 LGHNA and CDR2 YNFKEQ. This CDR3 has 17 residues. V shed 1 base and J shed 2 bases, with 15 bases lying between them. CDR3 in amino acids: CASSQARGSLPYNEQFF. The CDR3 nucleotides read TGTGCCAGCAGCCAAGCCCGAGGGAGTTTGCCCTACAATGAGCAGTTCTTC.

This clone was counted only a few times. This chain joins TRBV4-1 and TRBJ1-4, with 7 bases aligning to TRBD1. Germline CDR1 is MGHRA and CDR2 is YSYEKL. The length of the CDR3 is 15 residues. V dropped 2 bases and J dropped 4; count of bases not matched to a gene: 4. The CDR3 loop is CASSQPTGHNEKLFF. Written as DNA, the CDR3 is TGCGCCAGCAGCCAACCGACAGGGCATAATGAAAAACTGTTTTTT.

The rearrangement links TRBV5-1 to TRBJ2-5, with D perhaps TRBD1 (6 bases). Trimming left V 4 bases short and J 2 bases short, with 18 bases between. This CDR3 comprises 16 residues. Germline V gives CDR1 SGHRS, CDR2 YFSETQ. The chain's CDR3 is CASSRSPDRAQETQYF. DNA for the CDR3: TGCGCCAGCAGCCGCTCCCCGGACAGAGCACAAGAGACCCAGTACTTC.

This clone was observed a single time. This rearrangement joins TRBV6-5 to TRBJ2-7, with 8 nucleotides matching TRBD1. Germline V gene sequence: CDR1 MNHEY, CDR2 SVGAGI. CDR3 length: 16 residues. Germline trimming cut 2 bases from V and 2 bases from J; bases unmatched to any gene: 8. CDR3 loop: CASSYPKGDRPYEQYF. Written as DNA, the CDR3 is TGTGCCAGCAGTTACCCAAAAGGGGACAGGCCCTACGAGCAGTACTTC.

The chain recombines TRBV18 with TRBJ2-7; 9 positions match TRBD1. CDR3 length: 14 amino acids. Germline CDR1 is KGHSH and CDR2 is LQKENI. V was clipped by 6 bases and J by 6 bases; unmatched bases: 9. The CDR3, as DNA: TGTGCCAGCTCGTTCGGACAGGGGTTCAGCGAGCAGTACTTC. As protein: CASSFGQGFSEQYF.

The V gene is TRBV6-1, the J gene TRBJ2-5; D ambiguous. Trimming removed 2 bases from V and 2 bases from J, with 6 bases in between. This CDR3 comprises 13 residues. CDR1 and CDR2 from the germline V gene are MNHNS and SASEGT. This CDR3 reads CASSETWQETQYF. As DNA, the CDR3 is TGTGCCAGCAGTGAAACTTGGCAAGAGACCCAGTACTTC.

The chain joins TRBV6-6 to TRBJ1-1; perhaps TRBD1 as D (5 bases). Germline assignment: CDR1 MNHNY and CDR2 SVGAGI (reference sequence). Trimming shortened V by 5 bases and J by 1 base, and 8 bases separated the two germline ends. CDR3 size: 13 residues. Here the CDR3 DNA reads TGTGCCAGCAGTCCGACAGAGAACACTGAAGCTTTCTTT. Its protein is CASSPTENTEAFF.

A single count supports this clone. This chain joins TRBV5-1 and TRBJ1-4, with 9 bases matching TRBD1. CDR1 and CDR2 (germline): SGHRS, YFSETQ. This CDR3 is 14 amino acids long. The junction had 6 bases not matched to a gene; V was cut back by 4 bases and J by 8 bases. DNA of the CDR3: TGCGCCAGCAGCCCCGGGACAGGGATCGAAAAACTGTTTTTT. Translation: CASSPGTGIEKLFF.

The chain carries TRBV7-6 and TRBJ2-7; 8 bases are shared with TRBD2. With V trimmed by 5 bases and J by 7 bases, 16 bases remained unmatched. This CDR3 region has 16 residues. The V gene's germline CDR1 is SGHVS and CDR2 FNYEAQ. CDR3 residues: CASSPIPGGDPWEQYF. In DNA, the CDR3 is TGTGCCAGCAGCCCAATCCCGGGGGGGGACCCTTGGGAGCAGTACTTC.